These 20 T cell receptor beta chains share one sample of origin, sequenced in a study of OX40 agonist ivuxolimab in advanced cancers. The table came from immunoSEQ multiplex PCR; TCRdb's copy has only in-frame clones and leaves some out. The data contain about 88,000 clones, around 85% of them singletons. The sample was CD4+ or CD8+ T cells sorted from blood, taken in a trial of the OX40 agonist ivuxolimab. The receptors were gathered from an adult with an advanced solid tumor such as melanoma, head and neck, liver or kidney cancer.

In its sample, this clone was seen a few times. This chain connects TRBV5-1 to TRBJ1-1; 7 nucleotides line up with TRBD1. This CDR3 is 12 amino acids long. Germline assignment: CDR1 SGHRS and CDR2 YFSETQ. After removal of 3 bases from V and 4 bases from J, the junction contained 0 bases not matched to a gene. The CDR3 here is CASSWDSTEAFF. The DNA of the CDR3 is TGCGCCAGCAGCTGGGACAGCACTGAAGCTTTCTTT.

The chain employs TRBV5-6 and TRBJ1-4; the D gene is possibly TRBD1 (5 bases). Germline V gives CDR1 SGHDT, CDR2 YYEEEE. V was trimmed by 0 bases and J by 3 bases, leaving 18 bases between them. The CDR3 sequence is 18 residues long. The CDR3 reads CASSLGGTRGAPNEKLFF. The CDR3 DNA reads as TGTGCCAGCAGCTTGGGGGGGACTCGCGGAGCGCCTAATGAAAAACTGTTTTTT.

The V and J genes are TRBV5-4 and TRBJ2-5; D is ambiguous. Trimming stripped 5 bases from V and 4 bases from J, with 15 bases between. Germline CDR1 reads SGHNT; CDR2 reads YYREEE (reference sequence). CDR3 length: 14 amino acids. In DNA, the CDR3 is TGTGCCAGCAGAATGGGTGGGTTCGGAGAGACCCAGTACTTC. Residues: CASRMGGFGETQYF. Combining the CDR3 with reference TRBV5-4 and TRBJ2-5 gives the whole variable domain ETGVTQSPTHLIKTRGQQVTLRCSSQSGHNTVSWYQQALGQGPQFIFQYYREEENGRGNFPPRFSGLQFPNYSSELNVNALELDDSALYLCASRMGGFGETQYFGPGTRLLVL.

CDR3: CASSKEGQGSRQYF. For the CDR3, the DNA is TGTGCCAGCAGCAAAGAGGGACAGGGTTCCCGGCAGTACTTC. The chain couples TRBV21-1 to TRBJ2-7; the listed D gene, TRBD1, was not tested against the DNA. TRBV21-1 is a recognized pseudogene. The CDR3 covers 14 residues.

V is TRBV15 and J is TRBJ2-2, with 9 positions matching TRBD1. J was trimmed by 4 bases and V by 3 bases; bases with no gene match: 12. Looked up from germline, CDR1 is LNHNV and CDR2 is YYDKDF (reference sequence). The CDR3 has 18 amino acids. Here the CDR3 reads CATSSLPGQGVITGELFF. As DNA, the CDR3 is TGTGCCACCAGCAGCTTACCGGGACAGGGTGTAATCACCGGGGAGCTGTTTTTT.

This chain joins TRBV19 and TRBJ2-5; TRBD1 aligns across 10 bases. The V and J ends lost 3 bases and 7 bases, in that order; junction bases with no gene match: 14. CDR3 length: 17 residues. The germline gives CDR1 LNHDA, CDR2 SQIVND (reference sequence). CDR3 in amino acids: CASSIGRQGASSATQYF. The CDR3 DNA is TGTGCCAGTAGTATTGGCCGACAGGGGGCTTCTTCTGCGACCCAGTACTTC.

V is TRBV19 and J is TRBJ2-3; TRBD2 is a possible D gene (5 bases). The ends were cut back, 5 bases at V and 9 bases at J, with 15 bases in the middle. Per the germline V gene, CDR1 is LNHDA and CDR2 is SQIVND (reference sequence). The CDR3 extends over 13 amino acids. In nucleotides, the CDR3 is TGTGCCAGTAGTCCGTGGACTGTAAAGACGCAGTATTTT. Amino acids: CASSPWTVKTQYF.

CDR3 DNA sequence: TGTGCCACCAGGGGACTAGCGGGGGGCCGATTCTCCTACAATGAGCAGTTCTTC. This translates into CATRGLAGGRFSYNEQFF. The gene calls are TRBV19 and TRBJ2-1, with TRBD2 matching 15 bases. Germline values: CDR1 LNHDA, CDR2 SQIVND (reference sequence). V dropped 10 bases and J dropped 0; count of bases not matched to a gene: 10. The CDR3 runs 18 residues.

The chain couples TRBV7-2 to TRBJ2-5; unclear D gene. V lost 7 bases, J lost 5 bases, and 8 bases lay in between. Germline lookup yields CDR1 SGHTA and CDR2 FQGNSA. This CDR3 comprises 11 residues. CDR3 amino acids: CASTQRETQYF. The CDR3 DNA follows: TGTGCCAGCACCCAAAGGGAGACCCAGTACTTC.

This rearrangement joins TRBV7-2 to TRBJ2-5; the match to TRBD2 covers 7 bases. This CDR3 spans 15 amino acids. Germline CDR1 is SGHTA and CDR2 is FQGNSA. V lost 1 base to trimming and J lost 5 bases; unmatched junction nucleotides: 7. This chain's CDR3 is CASSLVGRADETQYF. The CDR3 DNA follows: TGTGCCAGCAGCTTAGTTGGGAGGGCGGATGAGACCCAGTACTTC.

This clone was counted only a few times. J is TRBJ1-1 and V is TRBV28; D call uncertain. Trimming removed 6 bases from V and 7 bases from J, with 12 bases in between. Germline V gene data show CDR1 as MDHEN and CDR2 as SYDVKM. This CDR3 comprises 12 residues. The DNA of the CDR3 is TGTGCCAGCAGCCAAGAACGACGTGAAGCTTTCTTT. It specifies CASSQERREAFF.

J is TRBJ1-6 and V is TRBV5-4; D not resolved. This CDR3 contains 15 residues. Per germline, CDR1 SGHNT and CDR2 YYREEE (reference sequence). Trimming took off 0 bases at V and 8 bases at J, with 12 bases between the two ends. CDR3 nucleotide sequence: TGTGCCAGCAGCTTGGCCGACGGGGTCCATTCACCCCTCCACTTT. Amino acids: CASSLADGVHSPLHF.

As for this clone: Mismatch with germline at one junction end may stem from a read error. V is TRBV11-2 and J is TRBJ1-1; no clear D. Germline V CDR1 and CDR2: SGHAT, FQNNGV. This CDR3 has 14 amino acids. The CDR3 DNA reads TGTGCCAGCAGCCCCCCCCGCAGGAACACTGAGGCTTTCTTT. Translating gives CASSPPRRNTEAFF.

V is TRBV9 and J is TRBJ2-5; possible D gene TRBD1, 7 bases. The length of the CDR3 is 17 residues. CDR1 is SGDLS, CDR2 YYNGEE, per germline. The V end lost 0 bases, the J end lost 0 bases, and 15 bases lay between the germline ends. This chain's CDR3 is CASSVAEGAIYQETQYF. Written as DNA, the CDR3 is TGTGCCAGCAGCGTAGCGGAGGGGGCAATCTACCAAGAGACCCAGTACTTC.

This sequence joins TRBV11-3 and TRBJ2-3; a possible D gene is TRBD2 (6 bases). Germline loops: CDR1 SGHNT, CDR2 YENEEA. The CDR3 is 15 amino acids. The V and J ends lost 6 bases and 0 bases respectively, with 13 bases between them. This CDR3 reads CASSKDYLSTDTQYF. The CDR3 bases are TGTGCCAGCAGTAAGGACTACTTGAGCACAGATACGCAGTATTTT.

V is TRBV19 and J is TRBJ2-5; maybe TRBD2 (5 bases). Trimming stripped 6 bases from V and 5 bases from J, with 19 bases between. The CDR3 is 15 residues long. The germline V gene encodes CDR1 LNHDA and CDR2 SQIVND (reference sequence). This chain's CDR3 is CASSTRTGRGETQYF. The CDR3 bases are TGTGCCAGTAGCACTAGGACTGGCCGTGGGGAGACCCAGTACTTC.

This clone appeared a few times. The V gene is TRBV5-8, the J gene TRBJ2-5; a weak D match, TRBD2 (6 bases). Trimming stripped 0 bases from V and 4 bases from J, with 16 bases between. The germline CDR1 and CDR2 sequences are SGHTS and YDEGEE. This CDR3 region has 16 residues. CDR3: CASSLGRGLQSETQYF. As DNA, the CDR3 is TGTGCCAGCAGCTTGGGGCGGGGTCTACAATCAGAGACCCAGTACTTC.

The CDR3 DNA reads TGTGCCAGTAGTTCCTTGGACAGGGTAGCTAATACGCAGTATTTT. Encoded protein: CASSSLDRVANTQYF. The V call is TRBV19, the J call TRBJ2-3, with 8 positions matching TRBD1. The germline CDR1 and CDR2 sequences are LNHDA and SQIVND (reference sequence). The CDR3 consists of 15 residues. With 5 bases clipped from V and 7 bases from J, the junction kept 11 bases outside the gene matches.

V gene TRBV9 combines with J gene TRBJ2-3, with D perhaps matching TRBD2 (5 bases). Trimming shortened V by 0 bases and J by 3 bases, and 14 bases separated the two germline ends. This CDR3 has 16 residues. CDR1 is SGDLS, CDR2 YYNGEE, per germline. CDR3 amino acids: CASSVAHTTSTDTQYF. The CDR3 nucleotides are TGTGCCAGCAGCGTAGCCCACACCACTAGTACAGATACGCAGTATTTT.

V and J are TRBV19 and TRBJ1-4, with D possibly being TRBD1 (6 bases). V shed 7 bases and J shed 6 bases, with 24 bases lying between them. The CDR3 runs 17 residues. The V gene's germline CDR1 is LNHDA and CDR2 SQIVND (reference sequence). Here the CDR3 DNA reads TGTGCCAGTACCCTAGGGGCGCGCGGGGGCGGGTATGAAAAACTGTTTTTT. Amino acids: CASTLGARGGGYEKLFF.